This T cell receptor beta chain stems from a study of blood T cells in healthy people across ages. With a J-beta primer mix and a sample-barcoded 5' primer, a second PCR ran about 7 to 11 cycles. TCRdb reprocessed the 5' RACE reads with MiXCR, giving one entry per CDR3 protein. The repertoire has 850,000 to 1,100,000 distinct CDR3 sequences, roughly two fifths of them found once; the top ten carry around 13%. Each donor was a healthy Caucasian individual from Russia, aged roughly 6 to 100. Peripheral blood, roughly 9.3 milliliters per donor, was collected. This clonotype was seen a few times. Its antigen remains unidentified. The CDR3 totals 14 residues. Germline CDR1 DFQATT, CDR2 SNEGSKA (reference sequence). V lost 5 bases to trimming and J lost 4 bases, with 17 bases between them. Study-wide results and caveats: Investigators viewed diversity estimates from one million T cells as underestimates, the study reported. As age increased, TCR beta diversity per million T cells fell in a roughly linear fashion.

The chain has TRBV20-1 and TRBJ1-2; perhaps TRBD1 as D (5 bases). The material sequenced was blood. The TCR was taken from a man aged 18 to 30 in good health. This CDR3 is CSAAVLERGYGYTF. Written as DNA, the CDR3 is TGCAGTGCTGCGGTCCTCGAGAGGGGCTATGGCTACACCTTC.